This TCR beta chain is from a study of long-term antiretroviral therapy in people with HIV. Broader study findings: Relative to control repertoires, HIV repertoires exhibited narrower CDR3 length ranges. Whichever time point was examined, clones expanded before ART dominated the repertoire.

The libraries were made with immunoSEQ v3.0 at survey level. For every sample, sequencing targeted roughly 35,000-55,000 T-cell genomes. The protocol was immunoSEQ multiplex PCR, while the TCRdb copy is restricted to in-frame clones and leaves out a portion. The data show fewer than 10,000 clones, 60% to 85% seen once. Note on this clone: Its antigen remains unidentified.

Ahead of DNA extraction, samples held about 0.95-11 million cryopreserved PBMC each. V lost 7 bases and J lost 2, with 15 bases in between. Germline CDR1 LNHDA, CDR2 SQIVND (reference sequence). This CDR3 spans 15 amino acids. The chain couples TRBV19 to TRBJ1-3; D is perhaps TRBD1 (6 bases). The sample was unsorted PBMCs, taken 1.8 years before starting antiretroviral therapy. The sequence was collected from a man between 40 and 49 years old with HIV. The CDR3 DNA reads as TGTGCCAGTACTCCTGGGTCAGGGGCTGGAAACACCATATATTTT. Encoded protein: CASTPGSGAGNTIYF.